The 20 T cell receptor beta chains presented below share a single source sample, sequenced in a study of Tregs in tolerant kidney transplant recipients. Clones were read by immunoSEQ multiplex PCR, and TCRdb kept only the in-frame ones, dropping some. Altogether some 62,000 clones are present, 98% being singletons, with the ten largest covering nearly 0.35%. The material was Tregs from blood, obtained before the transplant. Receptors were obtained from a human donor who received a combined kidney and bone marrow transplant.

In this sample, this clone turned up once. The genes are TRBV5-1 and TRBJ2-7; possibly TRBD1 for D (6 bases). Trimming cost V 7 bases and J 5 bases, with 13 bases left between them. This CDR3 region has 12 residues. Germline CDR1 reads SGHRS; CDR2 reads YFSETQ. CDR3 in DNA: TGCGCCAGCCATTTAGGGACAAACGAGCAGTACTTC. Amino acid sequence: CASHLGTNEQYF.

This sequence joins TRBV5-6 and TRBJ2-7; 7 positions match TRBD1. CDR3 length: 14 residues. Germline values: CDR1 SGHDT, CDR2 YYEEEE. The J segment lost 7 bases and the V segment lost 1 base, leaving 8 bases of the junction unmatched. CDR3 nucleotide sequence: TGTGCCAGCAGCTTGTTGTACAGGGGAAAAGAGCAGTACTTC. Its protein product is CASSLLYRGKEQYF.

V gene TRBV5-1 combines with J gene TRBJ2-3, with a tentative D call TRBD1 (6 bases). CDR3 length equals 17 residues. In germline, CDR1 is SGHRS, CDR2 YFSETQ. Trimming took 0 bases from V and 0 from J, leaving 14 bases between them. The CDR3 protein is CASSLEPSRGSTDTQYF. CDR3 bases: TGCGCCAGCAGCTTGGAACCCTCCAGGGGTAGCACAGATACGCAGTATTTT.

The chain carries TRBV4-2 and TRBJ2-7; 7 nucleotides agree with TRBD1. The germline V gene has CDR1 LGHNA and CDR2 YNFKEQ. CDR3 length equals 16 residues. Losses at the gene ends were 2 bases for V and 1 base for J; bases not matched to a gene: 8. CDR3 in amino acids: CASSQLGQLRSYEQYF. CDR3 DNA sequence: TGTGCCAGCAGCCAATTGGGACAGCTTCGTTCCTACGAGCAGTACTTC.

This rearrangement joins TRBV7-2 to TRBJ2-3; D possibly corresponds to TRBD2 (5 bases). This CDR3 is 15 amino acids long. V lost 3 bases and J 1 base, leaving 11 bases between the germline ends. CDR1 and CDR2 (germline): SGHTA, FQGNSA. The CDR3 nucleotides read TGTGCCAGCAGCTTTTTGAGCGGACGCACAGATACGCAGTATTTT. Its protein is CASSFLSGRTDTQYF.

This chain joins TRBV28 and TRBJ1-1; the D is unclear. From germline, CDR1 is MDHEN and CDR2 SYDVKM. Deletions cut 3 bases from V and 5 bases from J, with 16 bases between. The CDR3 length is 15 residues. In DNA, the CDR3 is TGTGCCAGCAGTTTCGGAGGTGTGATAGTAACTGAAGCTTTCTTT. This encodes CASSFGGVIVTEAFF.

This chain's CDR3 is CASSDTDRVKQYF. CDR3 DNA sequence: TGTGCCAGCAGCGATACAGACAGGGTGAAGCAGTACTTC. The genes are TRBV11-2 and TRBJ2-7; TRBD1 matches at 7 bases. The germline CDR1 and CDR2 sequences are SGHAT and FQNNGV. The CDR3 sequence is 13 residues long. V trimming: 5 bases; J trimming: 8 bases; junction bases outside the gene matches: 9.

This chain joins TRBV4-2 and TRBJ2-1, with 7 bases identical to TRBD2. Trimming removed 5 bases from V and 4 bases from J; junction bases left unmatched: 8. The CDR3 runs to 15 residues. Germline lookup yields CDR1 LGHNA and CDR2 YNFKEQ. The CDR3 region has the DNA TGTGCCAGCAGCGACCGGGGTAGCGGGTACAATGAGCAGTTCTTC. This codes for CASSDRGSGYNEQFF.

This chain connects TRBV18 to TRBJ2-1, with D hard to call. This CDR3 has 12 amino acids. V was cut by 1 base and J by 9 bases, with 7 bases left in between. The germline V gene has CDR1 KGHSH and CDR2 LQKENI. In nucleotides, the CDR3 is TGTGCCAGCTCACCACGCGGAACTGAGCAGTTCTTC. It codes for CASSPRGTEQFF.

This clone was observed a single time. J is TRBJ2-7 and V is TRBV19; 7 positions match TRBD1. Germline CDR1 LNHDA, CDR2 SQIVND (reference sequence). Germline trimming cut 5 bases from V and 0 bases from J; bases unmatched to any gene: 7. The CDR3 has 15 residues. Here the CDR3 reads CASSPRPGGSYEQYF. The DNA for the CDR3 is TGTGCCAGTAGTCCACGGCCAGGGGGCTCCTACGAGCAGTACTTC.

This clone has a single count. The gene calls are TRBV6-4 and TRBJ2-2; perhaps TRBD2 as D (6 bases). V was pared by 10 bases and J by 4 bases, with 16 bases between. Germline values: CDR1 MRHNA, CDR2 SNTAGT. CDR3 length equals 14 residues. CDR3 in amino acids: CATRAGAGTGELFF. CDR3 bases: TGTGCCACCCGAGCTGGAGCGGGCACCGGGGAGCTGTTTTTT.

This rearrangement joins TRBV19 to TRBJ2-7; TRBD2 aligns across 9 bases. Losses at the gene ends were 5 bases for V and 1 base for J; bases not matched to a gene: 9. This CDR3 has 16 residues. Germline CDR1 LNHDA, CDR2 SQIVND (reference sequence). The CDR3 region is CASSGKTSGRSYEQYF. The CDR3 DNA reads as TGTGCCAGTAGTGGAAAGACTAGCGGCCGTTCCTACGAGCAGTACTTC. Complete variable domain (other parts from reference TRBV19 and TRBJ2-7): DGGITQSPKYLFRKEGQNVTLSCEQNLNHDAMYWYRQDPGQGLRLIYYSQIVNDFQKGDIAEGYSVSREKKESFPLTVTSAQKNPTAFYLCASSGKTSGRSYEQYFGPGTRLTVT.

The J gene is TRBJ1-4, the V gene TRBV9, with D maybe TRBD1 (6 bases). The CDR3 has 15 residues. Looked up from germline, CDR1 is SGDLS and CDR2 is YYNGEE. V dropped 0 bases and J dropped 8 bases, with 14 bases sitting between them. The CDR3 DNA sequence: TGTGCCAGCAGCGTAGCTCAGGGGCTAGGGGAAAAACTGTTTTTT. Translation: CASSVAQGLGEKLFF.

The chain couples TRBV27 to TRBJ2-6; 8 nucleotides agree with TRBD1. The V segment lost 8 bases and the J segment 2 bases; nucleotides outside the gene matches: 14. The germline CDR1 and CDR2 sequences are MNHEY and SMNVEV (reference sequence). The CDR3 is 18 amino acids. CDR3 sequence: CASATGQGGFAGANVLTF. CDR3 nucleotides: TGTGCCAGCGCCACCGGACAGGGAGGTTTCGCTGGGGCCAACGTCCTGACTTTC.

The gene calls are TRBV11-3 and TRBJ2-1; weak D call: TRBD2 (5 bases). Trimming took off 7 bases at V and 0 bases at J, with 13 bases between the two ends. The germline CDR1 and CDR2 sequences are SGHNT and YENEEA. CDR3 length: 15 amino acids. The CDR3, as DNA: TGTGCCAGCACCCACCGGGGTTCCTCCTACAATGAGCAGTTCTTC. Translated: CASTHRGSSYNEQFF.

J is TRBJ2-2 and V is TRBV5-1, with D possibly TRBD1 on 6 matching bases. The CDR3 runs 14 residues. The V end was cut by 4 bases, the J end by 7 bases, with 14 bases between. The germline V gene has CDR1 SGHRS and CDR2 YFSETQ. Written as DNA, the CDR3 is TGCGCCAGCAGCATGAACAGGGCTGGCGGGGAGCTGTTTTTT. Amino acids: CASSMNRAGGELFF.

The chain carries TRBV7-3 and TRBJ1-1; no clear D gene. Germline CDR1 and CDR2: SGHTA and FQGTGA. The CDR3 is 13 amino acids. V was shortened by 0 bases and J by 3 bases, with 5 bases between the two germline ends. This CDR3 reads CASSLTQYTEAFF. DNA of the CDR3: TGTGCCAGCAGCTTAACGCAGTACACTGAAGCTTTCTTT.

This chain links TRBV5-1 with TRBJ2-2; 7 bases map to TRBD1. With 2 bases clipped from V and 8 bases from J, the junction kept 6 bases outside the gene matches. The CDR3 is 14 amino acids. The germline gives CDR1 SGHRS, CDR2 YFSETQ. CDR3 sequence: CASSFSLTGGELFF. The CDR3 nucleotides read TGCGCCAGCAGCTTCAGCCTGACAGGGGGGGAGCTGTTTTTT.

V and J are TRBV7-2 and TRBJ1-1, with 7 bases that match TRBD1. V lost 5 bases to trimming and J lost 6 bases; unmatched junction nucleotides: 6. Germline V gives CDR1 SGHTA, CDR2 FQGNSA. The CDR3 covers 13 residues. The DNA for the CDR3 is TGTGCCAGCAGCCTAAGACAGGGCTCTGAAGCTTTCTTT. It is translated as CASSLRQGSEAFF.

The chain links TRBV6-1 to TRBJ2-2; D unclear. The CDR3 totals 14 residues. CDR1 MNHNS and CDR2 SASEGT come from the germline V gene. Between the trimmed V and J ends, which lost 6 bases and 7 bases, there was a span of 15 bases. The CDR3 loop is CASSYQTILGELFF. The CDR3 bases are TGTGCCAGCAGCTATCAAACTATCCTCGGGGAGCTGTTTTTT.